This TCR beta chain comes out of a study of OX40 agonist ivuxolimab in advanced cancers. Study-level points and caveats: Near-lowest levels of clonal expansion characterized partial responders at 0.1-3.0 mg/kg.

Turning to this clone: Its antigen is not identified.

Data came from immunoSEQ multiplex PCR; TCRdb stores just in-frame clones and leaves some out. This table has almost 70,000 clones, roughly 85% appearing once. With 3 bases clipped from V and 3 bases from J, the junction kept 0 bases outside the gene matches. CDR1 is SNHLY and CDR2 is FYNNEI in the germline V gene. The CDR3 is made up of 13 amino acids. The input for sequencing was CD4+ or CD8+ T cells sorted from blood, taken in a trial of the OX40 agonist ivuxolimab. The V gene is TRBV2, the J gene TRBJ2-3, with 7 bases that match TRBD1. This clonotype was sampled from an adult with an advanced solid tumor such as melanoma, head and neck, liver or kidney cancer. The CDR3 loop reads CASSDRGTDTQYF. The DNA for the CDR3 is TGTGCCAGCAGTGACAGGGGGACAGATACGCAGTATTTT. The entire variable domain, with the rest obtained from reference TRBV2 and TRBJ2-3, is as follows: EPEVTQTPSHQVTQMGQEVILRCVPISNHLYFYWYRQILGQKVEFLVSFYNNEISEKSEIFDDQFSVERPDGSNFTLKIRSTKLEDSAMYFCASSDRGTDTQYFGPGTRLTVL.